The entry below describes one T cell receptor beta chain. The data were taken from a study of control samples from healthy donors and cancer patients. The assay was immunoSEQ multiplex PCR, and TCRdb's table has in-frame clones only and misses some. The sample has over 120,000 clones, about 94% seen once. Germline CDR1 is SGHDN and CDR2 is FVKESK. CDR3 length equals 13 residues. V lost 2 bases to trimming and J lost 3 bases, with 2 bases between them. The clonotype comes from a man in his 60s with colorectal cancer. This chain links TRBV14 with TRBJ2-6; D is undetermined. Sequencing used PBMCs. In DNA form, the CDR3 reads TGTGCCAGCAGCCAAAGTGGGGCCAACGTCCTGACTTTC. Its translation is CASSQSGANVLTF.